This T cell receptor beta chain was identified in a study of T cell responses to AZD1222 COVID-19 vaccine. In the case of this clone: Its matching antigen is unknown.

Points from the study as a whole: The number of AZD1222 recipients seropositive at baseline was only five or six. Unmutated variant regions are reportedly targeted by nearly half of spike-specific TCRs. White British donors predominated, females outnumbered males, and clonal diversity was possibly underestimated. Two AZD1222 administrations were followed by greater Spike-specific TCR breadth and depth.

Libraries were prepared by immunoSEQ multiplex PCR; TCRdb keeps only in-frame clonotypes and omits some of them. The sample lists about 180,000 clones, 88% occurring once. With V trimmed by 4 bases and J by 3 bases, 9 bases remained unmatched. This CDR3 is built from 15 residues. The germline gives CDR1 LNHNV, CDR2 YYDKDF (reference sequence). The genes are TRBV15 and TRBJ2-7, with TRBD1 matching over 7 bases. The sequence came from an adult who received the AZD1222 COVID-19 vaccine. The sequencing here drew on peripheral blood, taken 28 days after the second AZD1222 dose. This chain's CDR3 is CATSNRGQDLYEQYF. DNA of the CDR3: TGTGCCACCAGCAATCGTGGACAGGACCTCTACGAGCAGTACTTC.